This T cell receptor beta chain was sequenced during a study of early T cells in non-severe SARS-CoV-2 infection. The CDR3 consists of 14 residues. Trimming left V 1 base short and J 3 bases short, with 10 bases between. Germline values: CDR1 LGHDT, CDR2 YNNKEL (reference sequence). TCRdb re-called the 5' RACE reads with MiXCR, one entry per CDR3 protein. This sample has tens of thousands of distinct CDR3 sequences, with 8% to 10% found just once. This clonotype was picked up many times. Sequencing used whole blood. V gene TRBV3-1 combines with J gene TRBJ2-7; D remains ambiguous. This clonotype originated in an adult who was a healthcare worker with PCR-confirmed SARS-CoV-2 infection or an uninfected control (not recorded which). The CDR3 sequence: CASSQVASDYEQYF. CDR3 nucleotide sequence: TGTGCCAGCAGCCAAGTCGCTTCGGACTACGAGCAGTACTTC.